This entry lists 3 T cell receptor beta chains sequenced from one sample in a study of control samples from healthy donors and cancer patients. Some clones are missing from TCRdb's copy, which holds only in-frame ones; the method was immunoSEQ multiplex PCR. The sample lists 200,000 to 250,000 clones; about 93% were seen once. The source material was blood. The receptors stem from a man between 45 and 60 years old in good health.

This sequence joins TRBV19 and TRBJ1-2; perhaps TRBD1 as D (5 bases). This CDR3 region has 14 residues. V lost 3 bases and J lost 4, with 12 bases in between. The germline gives CDR1 LNHDA, CDR2 SQIVND (reference sequence). CDR3 in DNA: TGTGCCAGTAGTATGAGAGGCAGGGCCTATGGCTACACCTTC. It yields the protein CASSMRGRAYGYTF.

V is TRBV6-5 and J is TRBJ1-1; 9 bases line up with TRBD1. Germline loops: CDR1 MNHEY, CDR2 SVGAGI. J gave up 5 bases and V 6 bases, and 4 bases lay outside the gene matches. This CDR3 has 13 amino acids. CDR3 DNA sequence: TGTGCCAGCAGACGACAGGGGGTGACTGAAGCTTTCTTT. It is translated as CASRRQGVTEAFF.

The chain links TRBV7-9 to TRBJ1-6; unclear D gene. Per the germline V gene, CDR1 is SEHNR and CDR2 is FQNEAQ (reference sequence). The CDR3 consists of 13 residues. Deletions cut 8 bases from V and 10 bases from J, with 15 bases between. CDR3 bases: TGTGCCAGCTGGGGTGCTGAATCCTCACCCCTCCACTTT. Translating gives CASWGAESSPLHF.